This T cell receptor (beta chain) was recovered during a study of cytomegalovirus exposure and HLA in healthy donors. PCR was performed using 60 Vbeta and 13 Jbeta primers. Libraries were prepared by immunoSEQ multiplex PCR; TCRdb keeps only in-frame clonotypes and omits some of them. In the table there are about 120,000 clones, 81% of which are singletons. With 2 bases clipped from V and 5 bases from J, the junction kept 9 bases outside the gene matches. This CDR3 is built from 16 residues. Germline V gene sequence: CDR1 MGHRA, CDR2 YSYEKL. Comments on this clone: Its antigen is undetermined.

General study findings and limits: The study put under 200 TCR beta chains on its list as cytomegalovirus-associated. In presence/absence analyses, roughly uniform sequencing depth across donors was assumed.

The V gene is TRBV4-1, the J gene TRBJ2-5; 9 positions agree with TRBD2. This receptor was obtained from a man younger than 35 in good health and CMV-seropositive. The sequenced sample consisted of PBMCs. The CDR3 region is CASSQYPPGLAETQYF. CDR3 in DNA: TGCGCCAGCAGCCAATATCCTCCCGGACTAGCGGAGACCCAGTACTTC.